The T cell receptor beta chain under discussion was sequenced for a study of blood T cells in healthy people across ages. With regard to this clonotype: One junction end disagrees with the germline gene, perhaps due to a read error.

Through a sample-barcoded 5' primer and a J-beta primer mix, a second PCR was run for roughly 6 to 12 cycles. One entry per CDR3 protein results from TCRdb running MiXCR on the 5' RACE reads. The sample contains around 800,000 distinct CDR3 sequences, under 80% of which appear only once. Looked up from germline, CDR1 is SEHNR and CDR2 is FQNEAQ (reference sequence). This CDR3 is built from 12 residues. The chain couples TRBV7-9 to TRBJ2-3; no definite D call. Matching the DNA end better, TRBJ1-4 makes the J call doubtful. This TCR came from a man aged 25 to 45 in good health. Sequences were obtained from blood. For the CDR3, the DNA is TGTGCCGGCAGCTTCGACGTGGGAAAACTGTTTTTT. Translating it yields CAGSFDVGKLFF.